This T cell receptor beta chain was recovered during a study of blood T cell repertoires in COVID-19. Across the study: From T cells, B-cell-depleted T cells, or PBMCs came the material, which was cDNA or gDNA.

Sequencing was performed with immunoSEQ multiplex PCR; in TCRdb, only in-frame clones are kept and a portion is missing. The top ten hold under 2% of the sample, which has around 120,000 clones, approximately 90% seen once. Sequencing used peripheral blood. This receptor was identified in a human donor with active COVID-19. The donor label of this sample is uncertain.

The CDR3, as DNA: TGTGCCAGCAGTGACCCCGGGGGGCGCACAGATACGCAGTATTTT. This sequence encodes CASSDPGGRTDTQYF. The chain is built from TRBV6-1 and TRBJ2-3, with a tentative D call TRBD2 (7 bases). Germline V gene data show CDR1 as MNHNS and CDR2 as SASEGT. V lost 3 bases and J 1 base, leaving 11 bases between the germline ends. This CDR3 has 15 amino acids.